The 27 T cell receptor beta chains listed next were all sequenced from one sample in a study of T cells in Graves' hyperthyroidism and ophthalmopathy. Amplification yielded TCR beta CDR3 regions, with RNA transcripts as the source. First-round RT-PCR with HTBI primers amplified the TCR CDR3 region. MiXCR was run by TCRdb on the multiplex PCR reads, yielding one entry per CDR3 protein. The table has 500,000 or so distinct CDR3 sequences, under 20% seen once. Sequenced input: blood. The origin of the receptors is a woman aged 18-29 years with Graves' ophthalmopathy.

There are many counts of this clonotype. J is TRBJ1-1 and V is TRBV2; weak D call: TRBD1 (6 bases). Trimming cost V 8 bases and J 5 bases, with 21 bases left between them. The germline gives CDR1 SNHLY, CDR2 FYNNEI. The CDR3 extends over 15 amino acids. CDR3 DNA: TGTGCCAGCCGAGCAAGGACAGCCCTGGGGACTGAAGCTTTCTTT. Translation gives CASRARTALGTEAFF.

This chain connects TRBV29-1 to TRBJ1-1; D gene uncertain. The CDR3 extends over 12 amino acids. Germline V gives CDR1 SQVTM, CDR2 ANQGSEA. Trimming pared 2 bases from V and 5 bases from J, leaving 9 bases between. The CDR3, as DNA: TGCAGCGTTGAATTGAGGAGAACTGAAGCTTTCTTT. It encodes CSVELRRTEAFF. Supplemented by reference TRBV29-1 and TRBJ1-1, the full variable domain reads SAVISQKPSRDICQRGTSLTIQCQVDSQVTMMFWYRQQPGQSLTLIATANQGSEATYESGFVIDKFPISRPNLTFSTLTVSNMSPEDSSIYLCSVELRRTEAFFGQGTRLTVV.

This clonotype was seen repeatedly, ten times or more. The rearrangement links TRBV3-1 to TRBJ2-5; 11 bases map to TRBD2. With V trimmed by 1 base and J by 4 bases, 2 bases remained unmatched. The CDR3 is made up of 15 amino acids. Germline V CDR1 and CDR2: LGHDT, YNNKEL (reference sequence). The CDR3 coding sequence is TGTGCCAGCAGCCAAGTTCTAGCGGGAGGAGAGACCCAGTACTTC. This sequence encodes CASSQVLAGGETQYF.

This clonotype was picked up many times. This chain connects TRBV7-8 to TRBJ2-1; 14 bases map to TRBD2. The CDR3 consists of 20 residues. Germline-derived CDR1 and CDR2 are SGHVS and FQNEAQ. The J segment lost 4 bases and the V segment lost 2 bases, leaving 13 bases of the junction unmatched. The CDR3 protein is CASSLFPGTSGSLGYNEQFF. In nucleotides, the CDR3 is TGTGCCAGCAGCTTATTCCCCGGGACTAGCGGGAGTTTGGGTTACAATGAGCAGTTCTTC.

This clonotype was recorded many times. The chain employs TRBV6-1 and TRBJ2-2; the D gene is possibly TRBD2 (6 bases). The V gene lost 5 bases and the J gene lost 1 base, with 11 bases spanning the gap. The CDR3 runs 15 residues. The germline gives CDR1 MNHNS, CDR2 SASEGT. The CDR3, as DNA: TGTGCCAGCAGTAGTAGCGGCCAGAACACCGGGGAGCTGTTTTTT. It yields the protein CASSSSGQNTGELFF.

This clonotype has at least ten counts. This chain uses TRBV28 with TRBJ2-3; tentative D call: TRBD2 (6 bases). V was pared by 2 bases and J by 5 bases, with 11 bases between. Germline V gives CDR1 MDHEN, CDR2 SYDVKM. This CDR3 spans 14 amino acids. The CDR3 region has the DNA TGTGCCAGCAGTTTAAATGTCGGGGGAGATACGCAGTATTTT. Amino acid sequence: CASSLNVGGDTQYF. The entire variable domain, with the rest obtained from reference TRBV28 and TRBJ2-3, is as follows: DVKVTQSSRYLVKRTGEKVFLECVQDMDHENMFWYRQDPGLGLRLIYFSYDVKMKEKGDIPEGYSVSREKKERFSLILESASTNQTSMYLCASSLNVGGDTQYFGPGTRLTVL.

This clonotype was seen ten or more times. The chain couples TRBV12-3 or TRBV12-4 to TRBJ1-1, with D unresolved. The CDR3 extends over 12 amino acids. V lost 2 bases and J lost 8, with 9 bases in between. The CDR3 DNA follows: TGTGCCAGCAGTTTACAAGGGTACGAAGCTTTCTTT. Its protein is CASSLQGYEAFF.

This clonotype was detected ten times or more. In nucleotides, the CDR3 is TGTGCCTGGAGCCCCGGGGCAGATACGCAGTATTTT. Amino acids: CAWSPGADTQYF. The V call is TRBV30, the J call TRBJ2-3; D possibly corresponds to TRBD2 (5 bases). Per the germline V gene, CDR1 is GTSNPN and CDR2 is SVGIG (reference sequence). The CDR3 totals 12 residues. V lost 3 bases and J lost 4, with 8 bases in between.

This clonotype was observed a few times. In DNA form, the CDR3 reads TGTGCCAACCGGTTGACAGCAAATCAGCCCCAGCATTTT. Translated, it gives CANRLTANQPQHF. This chain connects TRBV6-1 to TRBJ1-5, with D possibly TRBD1 on 5 matching bases. Germline V gene lookup returns CDR1 MNHNS and CDR2 SASEGT. Trimming stripped 10 bases from V and 4 bases from J, with 14 bases between. The CDR3 sequence is 13 residues long.

This clonotype has at least ten counts. The chain recombines TRBV5-1 with TRBJ2-4; 7 bases align to TRBD1. Germline V gene lookup returns CDR1 SGHRS and CDR2 YFSETQ. The CDR3 runs to 16 residues. Germline trimming cut 4 bases from V and 1 base from J; bases unmatched to any gene: 8. The CDR3 spells CASSAYRQGAKNIQYF. The CDR3 DNA is TGCGCCAGCAGCGCCTACCGACAGGGTGCCAAAAACATTCAGTACTTC.

This clonotype was observed at least ten times. The chain couples TRBV4-2 to TRBJ1-2; a possible D gene is TRBD1 (5 bases). CDR1 LGHNA and CDR2 YNFKEQ come from the germline V gene. The V gene lost 1 base and the J gene lost 2 bases, with 5 bases spanning the gap. This CDR3 is 13 amino acids long. CDR3 protein: CASSQGGNYGYTF. The CDR3 nucleotides read TGTGCCAGCAGCCAAGGGGGGAACTATGGCTACACCTTC.

There are many counts of this clonotype. V and J are TRBV11-1 and TRBJ2-3; no reliable D call. This CDR3 is built from 14 residues. Germline CDR1 SGHAT, CDR2 FQDESV (reference sequence). Trimming shortened V by 1 base and J by 0 bases, and 5 bases separated the two germline ends. In nucleotides, the CDR3 is TGTGCCAGCAGCTTAGGAGAAAGCACAGATACGCAGTATTTT. Its protein product is CASSLGESTDTQYF.

The gene calls are TRBV29-1 and TRBJ1-1; D is uncertain. Trimming took 5 bases from V and 1 from J, leaving 8 bases between them. From germline, CDR1 is SQVTM and CDR2 ANQGSEA. The CDR3 runs 12 residues. CDR3: CSVTGRNTEAFF. The DNA of the CDR3 is TGCAGCGTTACTGGGCGGAACACTGAAGCTTTCTTT.

In this sample, this clonotype turned up many times. The chain links TRBV5-1 to TRBJ2-7, with unresolved D. Germline V lookup: CDR1 SGHRS, CDR2 YFSETQ. CDR3 length equals 12 residues. Trimming pared 6 bases from V and 4 bases from J, leaving 11 bases between. Written as DNA, the CDR3 is TGCGCCAGCACCCCGAGGCTTTACGAGCAGTACTTC. This encodes CASTPRLYEQYF.

Ten or more counts support this clonotype. This chain links TRBV2 with TRBJ2-7, with 8 nucleotides matching TRBD1. The CDR3 is made up of 14 amino acids. V lost 7 bases to trimming and J lost 4 bases; unmatched junction nucleotides: 9. Germline loops: CDR1 SNHLY, CDR2 FYNNEI. CDR3 sequence (DNA): TGTGCCAGCATGGGCCAGGGGGCAATTTACGAGCAGTACTTC. This translates into CASMGQGAIYEQYF.

This clonotype was picked up many times. The V call is TRBV15, the J call TRBJ1-4; TRBD1 matches at 8 bases. The CDR3 extends over 16 amino acids. Germline V gives CDR1 LNHNV, CDR2 YYDKDF (reference sequence). V shed 0 bases and J 6 bases; nucleotides not matched to a gene: 6. The CDR3 DNA reads as TGTGCCACCAGCAGAGATCTGGGGACAGGTCATGAAAAACTGTTTTTT. It codes for CATSRDLGTGHEKLFF. Supplemented by reference TRBV15 and TRBJ1-4, the full variable domain reads DAMVIQNPRYQVTQFGKPVTLSCSQTLNHNVMYWYQQKSSQAPKLLFHYYDKDFNNEADTPDNFQSRRPNTSFCFLDIRSPGLGDTAMYLCATSRDLGTGHEKLFFGSGTQLSVL.

This clonotype was seen a few times. The chain employs TRBV7-9 and TRBJ2-1, with 9 bases that match TRBD1. CDR1 is SEHNR and CDR2 is FQNEAQ in the germline V gene (reference sequence). Germline trimming cut 10 bases from V and 14 bases from J; bases unmatched to any gene: 3. The CDR3 sequence is 9 residues long. The CDR3 loop reads CAIRDREFF. CDR3 bases: TGTGCCATCCGGGACAGGGAGTTCTTC. The full variable domain, rest sourced from reference TRBV7-9 and TRBJ2-1, is DTGVSQNPRHKITKRGQNVTFRCDPISEHNRLYWYRQTLGQGPEFLTYFQNEAQLEKSRLLSDRFSAERPKGSFSTLEIQRTEQGDSAMYLCAIRDREFFGPGTRLTVL.

J is TRBJ2-1 and V is TRBV28; TRBD2 matches at 8 bases. V gave up 8 bases and J gave up 0 bases; unmatched junction bases: 6. The CDR3 loop spans 15 amino acids. Germline loops: CDR1 MDHEN, CDR2 SYDVKM. The CDR3 spells CASQKGTSSYNEQFF. CDR3 coding DNA: TGTGCCAGCCAAAAGGGGACTAGCTCCTACAATGAGCAGTTCTTC.

This clonotype came up a few times. The chain joins TRBV15 to TRBJ2-3, with 12 bases matching TRBD1. Germline values: CDR1 LNHNV, CDR2 YYDKDF (reference sequence). The CDR3 runs to 18 residues. The ends lost 0 bases at V and 3 bases at J; junction bases unmatched: 7. The CDR3 sequence: CATSRDPGTGGATDTQYF. CDR3 sequence (DNA): TGTGCCACCAGCAGAGACCCCGGGACAGGGGGCGCGACAGATACGCAGTATTTT.

This clonotype was seen many times. V usage is TRBV28 and J usage is TRBJ2-1, with 7 positions matching TRBD1. This CDR3 comprises 21 residues. Germline values: CDR1 MDHEN, CDR2 SYDVKM. The trim removed 4 bases at V and 0 bases at J, leaving 21 bases unmatched. Here the CDR3 DNA reads TGTGCCAGCAGTTCTCTAAAGACAGGGCAAGCCACTCCTTACTCCTACAATGAGCAGTTCTTC. Protein: CASSSLKTGQATPYSYNEQFF. Variable domain in full (rest from reference TRBV28 and TRBJ2-1): DVKVTQSSRYLVKRTGEKVFLECVQDMDHENMFWYRQDPGLGLRLIYFSYDVKMKEKGDIPEGYSVSREKKERFSLILESASTNQTSMYLCASSSLKTGQATPYSYNEQFFGPGTRLTVL.

This clonotype came up once. The chain couples TRBV19 to TRBJ2-3, with 12 bases matching TRBD2. The CDR3 covers 17 residues. In germline, CDR1 is LNHDA, CDR2 SQIVND (reference sequence). Germline trimming cut 5 bases from V and 6 bases from J; bases unmatched to any gene: 12. The CDR3 DNA reads TGTGCCAGTAGTGGGCGATGGACTAGCGGGGCTGTGGATACGCAGTATTTT. Protein: CASSGRWTSGAVDTQYF.

This clonotype appeared many times. The chain carries TRBV18 and TRBJ2-7; TRBD1 matches at 8 bases. With 5 bases clipped from V and 1 base from J, the junction kept 4 bases outside the gene matches. The CDR3 sequence is 14 residues long. Per germline, CDR1 KGHSH and CDR2 LQKENI. The CDR3 DNA follows: TGTGCCAGCTCAGAGGACAGGGCTTCCTACGAGCAGTACTTC. It codes for CASSEDRASYEQYF.

The chain couples TRBV30 to TRBJ1-1; D is uncertain. The CDR3 runs 11 residues. The V end lost 2 bases, the J end lost 11 bases, and 12 bases lay between the germline ends. The germline gives CDR1 GTSNPN, CDR2 SVGIG (reference sequence). The CDR3 loop is CAWSSVRRAFF. The CDR3 DNA follows: TGTGCCTGGAGTAGCGTCAGGCGGGCTTTCTTT.

This clonotype was detected ten times or more. The rearrangement links TRBV20-1 to TRBJ2-1; D possibly corresponds to TRBD1 (5 bases). CDR1 and CDR2 (germline): DFQATT, SNEGSKA (reference sequence). There are 14 residues in the CDR3. V was trimmed by 5 bases and J by 4 bases, leaving 15 bases between them. The CDR3, as DNA: TGCAGTGCTCCTCCGCGAACAGGATACAATGAGCAGTTCTTC. Amino acids: CSAPPRTGYNEQFF.

This clonotype was counted at least ten times. J is TRBJ1-1 and V is TRBV30; unclear D gene. Germline V lookup: CDR1 GTSNPN, CDR2 SVGIG (reference sequence). The CDR3 has 12 amino acids. V lost 1 base, J lost 5 bases, and 8 bases lay in between. In DNA, the CDR3 is TGTGCCTGGAGTGGGATACCTACTGAAGCTTTCTTT. It translates to CAWSGIPTEAFF.

This clonotype has a count of ten or more. The chain carries TRBV5-1 and TRBJ2-1, with 8 bases aligning to TRBD2. Germline lookup yields CDR1 SGHRS and CDR2 YFSETQ. Trimming at V came to 0 bases and at J to 2 bases, leaving 4 bases not matched to a gene. There are 16 residues in the CDR3. Written as DNA, the CDR3 is TGCGCCAGCAGCTTGGAAACGGGGGGGGCCTACAATGAGCAGTTCTTC. Translated, it gives CASSLETGGAYNEQFF. Full variable domain (remainder filled in from reference TRBV5-1 and TRBJ2-1): KAGVTQTPRYLIKTRGQQVTLSCSPISGHRSVSWYQQTPGQGLQFLFEYFSETQRNKGNFPGRFSGRQFSNSRSEMNVSTLELGDSALYLCASSLETGGAYNEQFFGPGTRLTVL.

There are a few counts of this clonotype. The junction differs from germline at one of its ends, possibly a read error. V and J are TRBV28 and TRBJ2-1; no clear D gene. The CDR3 runs to 17 residues. Germline lookup yields CDR1 MDHEN and CDR2 SYDVKM. CDR3 protein: CASSFLTGSPSYNEQSF. The CDR3 bases are TGTGCCAGCAGCTTCCTAACCGGCTCTCCCTCCTACAATGAGCAGTCCTTC.